This entry is about one T cell receptor beta chain. Its specificity is not known. The treatment: oral pan-JAK inhibitor, 5-10 mg twice daily. As part of sample collection, lesional scalp punch biopsies and peripheral blood were taken from alopecia areata patients. RNA extraction was followed by reverse transcription into cDNA, which acted as the sequencing template. Using immunoSEQ multiplex PCR, the repertoire was profiled, and TCRdb retains in-frame clones only, with some absent. The sample has 200,000 to 250,000 clones, 50% to 75% seen once. The CDR3 covers 15 residues. Germline assignment: CDR1 SGHTA and CDR2 FQGTGA. Trimming at V came to 5 bases and at J to 2 bases, leaving 9 bases not matched to a gene. The data originate from a study of CD8+ T cells in alopecia areata. Turning to the study itself: Patients took tofacitinib for 6 to 18 months, followed by 6 drug-free months.

Study outcomes and limitations: In scalp, tofacitinib significantly decreased clonality and expanded CD8+ clones among the top 100. In patients, TCRs were shared less clearly than in mice, and HLA may possibly be involved.

Sample: CD4+ T cells sorted from blood, taken at week 4, from a patient treated with tofacitinib. This TCR derives from a human donor with alopecia areata. The chain is built from TRBV7-3 and TRBJ2-7, with 7 bases identical to TRBD2. The DNA of the CDR3 is TGTGCCAGCAGCCTCCAAAGCGGGGAGGCCTACGAGCAGTACTTC. Protein product: CASSLQSGEAYEQYF.